The clone carrying this T cell receptor (beta chain) was seen a few times. This CDR3 is built from 14 residues. V gave up 1 base and J gave up 4 bases, with 9 bases separating them. Germline CDR1 LGHNA, CDR2 YNFKEQ. Each sample had at least 6 million PBMCs isolated. This record comes from a study of blood T cells in healthy people across ages. With a J-beta primer mix and a sample-barcoded 5' primer, a second PCR ran about 7 to 12 cycles. MiXCR, run by TCRdb on the 5' RACE reads, gives a single entry per CDR3 protein. Seen here are roughly 2 million distinct CDR3 sequences, roughly 52% observed once, and the top ten hold over 2%.

V usage is TRBV4-2 and J usage is TRBJ2-3; perhaps D is TRBD1 or TRBD2 (5 bases each). Sequencing was performed on blood. The receptor comes from a woman between 35 and 50 years old in good health. The CDR3 region is CASSQVVGADTQYF. The CDR3 coding sequence is TGTGCCAGCAGCCAAGTTGTGGGGGCAGATACGCAGTATTTT.